The 27 T cell receptor beta chains reported below all come from one sample, sequenced in a study of T cells in Graves' hyperthyroidism and ophthalmopathy. There were TCR beta CDR3 regions amplified from RNA transcripts. In the first-round RT-PCR of the TCR CDR3, the HTBI primer set was used. Each CDR3 protein gets one entry after TCRdb re-called the multiplex PCR reads with MiXCR. The data contain around 720,000 distinct CDR3 sequences, roughly 32% of them singletons. The specimen was blood. The receptors come from a woman in her thirties or forties with Graves' hyperthyroidism.

This clonotype showed up just once. A junction boundary mismatches the germline segment, possibly from a read error. The chain couples TRBV10-2 to TRBJ1-1; tentative D call: TRBD1 (5 bases). The CDR3 contains 11 residues. From germline, CDR1 is WSHSY and CDR2 SAAADI. This CDR3 is CAGRADTEAFF. CDR3 coding DNA: TGCGCCGGCAGGGCCGACACTGAAGCTTTCTTT.

This clonotype was seen ten or more times. The chain recombines TRBV13 with TRBJ1-3; D is perhaps TRBD1 (5 bases). This CDR3 region has 15 residues. The V gene lost 0 bases and the J gene lost 2 bases, with 8 bases spanning the gap. CDR1 PRHDT and CDR2 FYEKMQ come from the germline V gene (reference sequence). CDR3: CASSLGRTPGNTIYF. CDR3 DNA sequence: TGTGCCAGCAGCTTAGGCCGGACACCTGGAAACACCATATATTTT.

The chain has TRBV28 and TRBJ1-2; TRBD1 might be the D (5 bases). Looked up from germline, CDR1 is MDHEN and CDR2 is SYDVKM. The CDR3 loop spans 15 amino acids. V lost 4 bases and J lost 6, with 18 bases in between. The chain's CDR3 is CASSSSGPLMHGYTF. The CDR3 DNA follows: TGTGCCAGCAGTTCATCGGGGCCCCTAATGCATGGCTACACCTTC.

The V and J genes are TRBV7-2 and TRBJ2-7; D gene unclear. The end of the DNA aligns better with TRBJ2-1, so the J call may be wrong. This CDR3 has 12 amino acids. CDR1 SGHTA and CDR2 FQGNSA come from the germline V gene. Here the CDR3 reads CASSPGYNEQFF. DNA for the CDR3: TGTGCCAGCAGCCCGGGCTACAATGAGCAGTTCTTC.

The V call is TRBV29-1, the J call TRBJ1-3; unclear D gene. V lost 4 bases and J 0 bases, leaving 7 bases between the germline ends. The V gene's germline CDR1 is SQVTM and CDR2 ANQGSEA. The CDR3 is 13 residues long. Here the CDR3 DNA reads TGCAGCGTTGGATCGAACTCTGGAAACACCATATATTTT. Its protein product is CSVGSNSGNTIYF.

The V gene is TRBV7-2, the J gene TRBJ1-5; D not certain. Germline V gene sequence: CDR1 SGHTA, CDR2 FQGNSA. This CDR3 has 14 amino acids. V was clipped by 6 bases and J by 3 bases, with 12 bases between them. Here the CDR3 DNA reads TGTGCCAGCAGTTCTAGAGGATTCAATCAGCCCCAGCATTTT. This codes for CASSSRGFNQPQHF.

In its sample, this clonotype was seen a few times. The chain recombines TRBV12-3 or TRBV12-4 with TRBJ1-5; a possible D gene is TRBD1 (6 bases). The length of the CDR3 is 15 residues. V lost 6 bases, J lost 10 bases, and 22 bases lay in between. The CDR3 DNA follows: TGTGCCAGCAGCCCCTTTGACAGGTTAAGGTACCCCCAGCATTTT. Translation gives CASSPFDRLRYPQHF.

This clonotype was counted only a few times. The chain combines TRBV12-3 or TRBV12-4 with TRBJ1-4; 11 bases are a match to TRBD1. The CDR3 totals 17 residues. V gave up 4 bases and J gave up 5 bases; unmatched junction bases: 9. CDR3 amino acids: CASSSPSRDRGNEKLFF. The CDR3 nucleotides are TGTGCCAGCAGTTCCCCCTCCCGGGACAGGGGGAATGAAAAACTGTTTTTT.

This clonotype has at least ten counts. The chain employs TRBV5-5 and TRBJ2-7; TRBD1 or TRBD2 may be the D gene (5 bases each). This CDR3 comprises 13 residues. Per germline, CDR1 SGHKS and CDR2 YYEKEE (reference sequence). V was clipped by 6 bases and J by 3 bases, with 13 bases between them. The CDR3 protein is CASKSGPSYEQYF. For the CDR3, the DNA is TGTGCCAGCAAGTCGGGGCCCAGCTACGAGCAGTACTTC.

V usage is TRBV24-1 and J usage is TRBJ1-1; 8 positions match TRBD1. The CDR3 runs to 15 residues. Germline-derived CDR1 and CDR2 are KGHDR and SFDVKD. With 5 bases clipped from V and 6 bases from J, the junction kept 10 bases outside the gene matches. CDR3 in amino acids: CATSAYRGSLAEAFF. Here the CDR3 DNA reads TGTGCCACCAGTGCCTACAGGGGGTCGCTGGCTGAAGCTTTCTTT.

The table lists this clonotype with a count of one. The rearrangement uses TRBV6-5 and TRBJ1-2, with TRBD1 matching 9 bases. Germline CDR1 reads MNHEY; CDR2 reads SVGAGI. J was trimmed by 11 bases and V by 9 bases; bases with no gene match: 10. The CDR3 has 12 amino acids. CDR3 DNA: TGTGCCAGTAGTACTCCGGGACAGGGATACACCTTC. It encodes CASSTPGQGYTF.

In regard to this clonotype: It may be a read error: a sequence one base away is much more abundant. The gene calls are TRBV19 and TRBJ1-1; 7 bases fit TRBD1. The length of the CDR3 is 15 residues. Germline CDR1 LNHDA, CDR2 SQIVND (reference sequence). J lost 1 base, V lost 7 bases, and 9 bases had no gene match. CDR3 residues: CASTRTGRTNTEAFF. The CDR3 DNA follows: TGTGCCAGTACTCGGACAGGCCGTACGAACACTGAAGCTTTCTTT.

This clonotype was recorded only once. The chain joins TRBV7-3 to TRBJ2-5; no definite D call. CDR1 is SGHTA, CDR2 FQGTGA, per germline. The CDR3 is made up of 14 amino acids. Trimming stripped 5 bases from V and 9 bases from J, with 19 bases between. CDR3 in DNA: TGTGCCAGCAGCCCAGGTTTCAGCAATCAGCCCCAGTACTTC. Encoded protein: CASSPGFSNQPQYF.

This clonotype was observed at least ten times. V is TRBV19 and J is TRBJ2-5; D may be TRBD1 or TRBD2 (5 bases each). The CDR3 runs 14 residues. The ends were cut back, 6 bases at V and 1 base at J, with 12 bases in the middle. The germline V gene has CDR1 LNHDA and CDR2 SQIVND (reference sequence). CDR3 sequence reads: CASSMGDGQETQYF. CDR3 nucleotides: TGTGCCAGTAGCATGGGGGACGGCCAAGAGACCCAGTACTTC.

This clonotype was detected only a few times. This sequence joins TRBV6-2 or TRBV6-3 and TRBJ1-1; D gene uncertain. CDR1 MNHEY and CDR2 SVGEGT come from the germline V gene. CDR3 length: 14 residues. The V gene lost 6 bases and the J gene lost 4 bases, with 15 bases spanning the gap. Here the CDR3 reads CASRPGWQPTEAFF. The CDR3 region has the DNA TGTGCCAGCAGACCCGGCTGGCAGCCCACTGAAGCTTTCTTT.

This clonotype was counted between two and nine times. V gene TRBV5-4 combines with J gene TRBJ1-1; a possible D gene is TRBD1 (6 bases). Trimming left V 5 bases short and J 6 bases short, with 11 bases between. The CDR3 has 12 residues. Looked up from germline, CDR1 is SGHNT and CDR2 is YYREEE (reference sequence). As DNA, the CDR3 is TGTGCCAGCAGGTTCGAGGGGGCTGAAGCTTTCTTT. Translated: CASRFEGAEAFF.

The chain uses TRBV3-1 and TRBJ1-5; D not resolved. The V gene lost 2 bases and the J gene lost 9 bases, with 8 bases spanning the gap. CDR1 and CDR2 from the germline V gene are LGHDT and YNNKEL (reference sequence). The CDR3 is made up of 12 amino acids. The CDR3 loop reads CASSQPDSPQHF. The CDR3 DNA follows: TGTGCCAGCAGCCAACCCGACTCGCCCCAGCATTTT. Using reference TRBV3-1 and TRBJ1-5 for the parts outside the CDR3, the full variable domain is DTAVSQTPKYLVTQMGNDKSIKCEQNLGHDTMYWYKQDSKKFLKIMFSYNNKELIINETVPNRFSPKSPDKAHLNLHINSLELGDSAVYFCASSQPDSPQHFGDGTRLSIL.

V is TRBV28 and J is TRBJ2-7; 8 positions match TRBD1. CDR1 and CDR2 from the germline V gene are MDHEN and SYDVKM. Unmatched junction bases numbered 10, after V lost 6 bases and J lost 3 bases. This CDR3 has 15 residues. CDR3 DNA: TGTGCCAGCAGGTCTTCTGGACAGGGAGACTACGAGCAGTACTTC. Its translation: CASRSSGQGDYEQYF.

The CDR3 sequence is CASSYSEWEVEQYF. For the CDR3, the DNA is TGTGCCAGCAGTTACTCGGAGTGGGAGGTCGAGCAGTACTTC. The V gene is TRBV6-5, the J gene TRBJ2-7; TRBD2 is a possible D gene (6 bases). Trimming took 0 bases from V and 6 from J, leaving 12 bases between them. Germline CDR1 is MNHEY and CDR2 is SVGAGI. The CDR3 is made up of 14 amino acids.

V is TRBV28 and J is TRBJ2-5, with 8 bases that match TRBD2. There are 16 residues in the CDR3. CDR1 is MDHEN, CDR2 SYDVKM, per germline. The V and J ends lost 10 bases and 2 bases, in that order; junction bases with no gene match: 15. This chain's CDR3 is CATTILAGLDQETQYF. In DNA form, the CDR3 reads TGTGCCACCACGATCTTAGCGGGGTTGGATCAAGAGACCCAGTACTTC.

The chain links TRBV30 to TRBJ1-2; D remains unclear. Per the germline V gene, CDR1 is GTSNPN and CDR2 is SVGIG (reference sequence). The germline V and J ends were trimmed by 8 bases and 6 bases, with 13 bases remaining between them. The CDR3 runs to 11 residues. The CDR3 reads CALDMAHGYTF. The CDR3 DNA reads as TGTGCCCTCGATATGGCCCATGGCTACACCTTC. Full variable domain (missing parts from reference TRBV30 and TRBJ1-2): SQTIHQWPATLVQPVGSPLSLECTVEGTSNPNLYWYRQAAGRGLQLLFYSVGIGQISSEVPQNLSASRPQDRQFILSSKKLLLSDSGFYLCALDMAHGYTFGSGTRLTVV.

This chain joins TRBV10-2 and TRBJ2-2; D perhaps matches TRBD1 (6 bases). CDR1 and CDR2 (germline): WSHSY, SAAADI. With 6 bases removed from V and 0 bases from J, the gap between germline ends came to 8 bases. The CDR3 is 14 residues long. The CDR3 loop is CASRDRPNTGELFF. The CDR3 DNA follows: TGCGCCAGCAGGGACAGACCGAACACCGGGGAGCTGTTTTTT.

The gene calls are TRBV6-5 and TRBJ1-3, with a tentative D call TRBD1 (6 bases). Germline V lookup: CDR1 MNHEY, CDR2 SVGAGI. The CDR3 runs to 14 residues. The V end lost 2 bases, the J end lost 5 bases, and 10 bases lay between the germline ends. In DNA, the CDR3 is TGTGCCAGCAGTTACGCGTGGGACAGAAACACCATATATTTT. Its translation is CASSYAWDRNTIYF.

The sample holds many counts of this clonotype. The chain uses TRBV19 and TRBJ1-2; no reliable D call. CDR3 length: 13 amino acids. Germline V lookup: CDR1 LNHDA, CDR2 SQIVND (reference sequence). V lost 7 bases, J lost 0 bases, and 9 bases lay in between. Here the CDR3 DNA reads TGTGCCAGTACCCGTCGGGCTAACTATGGCTACACCTTC. This sequence encodes CASTRRANYGYTF.

The J gene is TRBJ1-4, the V gene TRBV9; unclear D gene. CDR3 length: 18 amino acids. Between the trimmed V and J ends, which lost 4 bases and 7 bases, there was a span of 26 bases. In germline, CDR1 is SGDLS, CDR2 YYNGEE. The CDR3, as DNA: TGTGCCAGCAGCTCCCGAGTTACCTTCAAAACTTCGAGTGAAAAACTGTTTTTT. Amino acids: CASSSRVTFKTSSEKLFF.

J is TRBJ1-1 and V is TRBV19; D unresolved. In germline, CDR1 is LNHDA, CDR2 SQIVND (reference sequence). This CDR3 spans 11 amino acids. V was trimmed by 6 bases and J by 7 bases, leaving 9 bases between them. The CDR3, as DNA: TGTGCCAGTAGAGACCGGAATGAAGCTTTCTTT. Translation gives CASRDRNEAFF.

Here the CDR3 reads CATSRDLKETQYF. CDR3 DNA: TGTGCCACCAGCAGAGATTTAAAAGAGACCCAGTACTTC. This chain connects TRBV15 to TRBJ2-5; no clear D. CDR3 length equals 13 residues. Germline assignment: CDR1 LNHNV and CDR2 YYDKDF (reference sequence). V gave up 0 bases and J gave up 3 bases, with 5 bases separating them.